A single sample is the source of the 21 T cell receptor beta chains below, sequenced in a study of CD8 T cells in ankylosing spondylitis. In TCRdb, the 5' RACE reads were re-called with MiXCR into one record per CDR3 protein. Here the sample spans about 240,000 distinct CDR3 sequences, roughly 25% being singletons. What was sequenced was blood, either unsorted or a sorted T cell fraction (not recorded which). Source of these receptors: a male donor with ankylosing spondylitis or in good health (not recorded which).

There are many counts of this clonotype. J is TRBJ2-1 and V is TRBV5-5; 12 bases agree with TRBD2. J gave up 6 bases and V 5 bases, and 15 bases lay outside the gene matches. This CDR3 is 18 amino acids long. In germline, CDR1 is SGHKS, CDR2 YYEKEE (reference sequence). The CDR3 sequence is CASSLGLAGLIASNEQFF. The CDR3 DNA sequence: TGTGCCAGCAGTCTCGGACTAGCGGGGTTAATAGCCTCCAATGAGCAGTTCTTC.

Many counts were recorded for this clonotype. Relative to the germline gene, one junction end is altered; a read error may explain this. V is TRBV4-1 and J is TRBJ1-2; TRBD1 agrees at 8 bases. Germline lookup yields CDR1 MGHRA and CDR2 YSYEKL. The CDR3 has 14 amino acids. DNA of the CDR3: TGCGCCAGCAGGCAAGCGGACAGGGACTATGGCTACACCTTC. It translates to CASRQADRDYGYTF.

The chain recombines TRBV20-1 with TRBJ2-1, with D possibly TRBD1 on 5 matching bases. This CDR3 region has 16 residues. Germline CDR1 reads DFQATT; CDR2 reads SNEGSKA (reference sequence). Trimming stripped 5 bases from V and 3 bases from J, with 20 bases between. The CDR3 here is CSASAPVGPGYNEQFF. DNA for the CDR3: TGCAGTGCTTCGGCCCCCGTGGGGCCTGGCTACAATGAGCAGTTCTTC.

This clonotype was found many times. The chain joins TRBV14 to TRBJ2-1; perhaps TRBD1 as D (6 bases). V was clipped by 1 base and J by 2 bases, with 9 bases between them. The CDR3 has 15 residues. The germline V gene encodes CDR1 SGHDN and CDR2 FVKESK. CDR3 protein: CASSQGAGAYNEQFF. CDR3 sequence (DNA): TGTGCCAGCAGCCAAGGAGCAGGGGCCTACAATGAGCAGTTCTTC.

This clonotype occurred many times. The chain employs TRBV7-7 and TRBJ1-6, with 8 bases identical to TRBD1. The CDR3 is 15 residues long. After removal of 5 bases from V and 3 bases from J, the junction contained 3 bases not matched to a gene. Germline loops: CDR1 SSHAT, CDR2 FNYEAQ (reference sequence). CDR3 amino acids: CASSEGQGYNSPLHF. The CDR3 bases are TGTGCCAGCAGCGAAGGACAGGGCTATAATTCACCCCTCCACTTT.

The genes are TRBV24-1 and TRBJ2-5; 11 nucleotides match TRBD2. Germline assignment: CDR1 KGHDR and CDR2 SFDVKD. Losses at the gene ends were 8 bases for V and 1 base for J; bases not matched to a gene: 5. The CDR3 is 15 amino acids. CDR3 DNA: TGTGCCACCACCGGGACTAGCGGTTCCCAAGAGACCCAGTACTTC. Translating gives CATTGTSGSQETQYF.

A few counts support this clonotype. CDR3 bases: TGCAGTGCCCGGGGGGCTAAACGGTACCAAGAGACCCAGTACTTC. This translates into CSARGAKRYQETQYF. The V and J genes are TRBV20-1 and TRBJ2-5; D may be TRBD2 (7 bases). The CDR3 sequence is 15 residues long. Trimming shortened V by 6 bases and J by 0 bases, and 17 bases separated the two germline ends. CDR1 and CDR2 (germline): DFQATT, SNEGSKA (reference sequence).

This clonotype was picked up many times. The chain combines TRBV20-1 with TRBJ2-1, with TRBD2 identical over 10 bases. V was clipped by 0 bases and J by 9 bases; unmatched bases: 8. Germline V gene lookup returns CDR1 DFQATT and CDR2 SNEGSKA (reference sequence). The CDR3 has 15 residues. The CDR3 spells CSARDQAGGYGEQFF. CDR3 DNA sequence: TGCAGTGCTAGAGATCAAGCGGGGGGGTATGGTGAGCAGTTCTTC.

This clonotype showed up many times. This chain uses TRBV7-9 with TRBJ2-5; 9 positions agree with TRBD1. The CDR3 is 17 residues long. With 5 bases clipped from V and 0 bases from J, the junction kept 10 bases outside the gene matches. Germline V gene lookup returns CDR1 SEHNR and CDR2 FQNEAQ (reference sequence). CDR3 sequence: CASSRRDRVQDQETQYF. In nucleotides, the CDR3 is TGTGCCAGCAGCCGCCGGGACAGGGTACAAGACCAAGAGACCCAGTACTTC.

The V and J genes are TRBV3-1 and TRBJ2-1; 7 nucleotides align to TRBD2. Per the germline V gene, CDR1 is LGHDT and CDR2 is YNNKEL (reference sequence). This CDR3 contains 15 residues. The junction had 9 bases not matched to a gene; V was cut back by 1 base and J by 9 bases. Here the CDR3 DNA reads TGTGCCAGCAGCCAAGTTCCGAGACTAGCAGGTGAGCAGTTCTTC. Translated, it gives CASSQVPRLAGEQFF.

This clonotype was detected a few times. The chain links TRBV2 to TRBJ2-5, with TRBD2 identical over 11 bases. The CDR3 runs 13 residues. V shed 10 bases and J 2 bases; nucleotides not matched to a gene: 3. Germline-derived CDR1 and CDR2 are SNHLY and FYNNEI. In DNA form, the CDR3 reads TGTGCCAAATCTAGCGGGGGGCAAGAGACCCAGTACTTC. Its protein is CAKSSGGQETQYF.

The CDR3 is CASSLGGGITSTDTQYF. The DNA for the CDR3 is TGTGCCAGCAGCTTAGGCGGGGGAATCACTAGCACAGATACGCAGTATTTT. This sequence joins TRBV7-2 and TRBJ2-3; 7 bases line up with TRBD2. The CDR3 consists of 17 residues. V gave up 1 base and J gave up 0 bases; unmatched junction bases: 7. Germline lookup yields CDR1 SGHTA and CDR2 FQGNSA.

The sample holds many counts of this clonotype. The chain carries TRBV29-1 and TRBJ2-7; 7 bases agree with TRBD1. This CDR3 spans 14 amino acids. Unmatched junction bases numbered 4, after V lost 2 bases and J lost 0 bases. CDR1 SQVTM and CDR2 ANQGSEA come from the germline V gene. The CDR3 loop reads CSVERRQGSYEQYF. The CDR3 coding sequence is TGCAGCGTTGAAAGGCGACAGGGCTCCTACGAGCAGTACTTC.

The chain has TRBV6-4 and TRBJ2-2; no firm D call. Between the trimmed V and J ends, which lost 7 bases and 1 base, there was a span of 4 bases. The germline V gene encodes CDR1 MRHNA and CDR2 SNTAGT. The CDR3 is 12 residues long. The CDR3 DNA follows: TGTGCCAGCAAACAGAACACCGGGGAGCTGTTTTTT. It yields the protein CASKQNTGELFF.

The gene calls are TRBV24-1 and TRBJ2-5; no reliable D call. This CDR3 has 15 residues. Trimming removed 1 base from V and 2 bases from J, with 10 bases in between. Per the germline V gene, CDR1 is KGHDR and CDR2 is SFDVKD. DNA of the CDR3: TGTGCCACCAGTGATTTAGGGCTGGGGCAAGAGACCCAGTACTTC. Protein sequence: CATSDLGLGQETQYF.

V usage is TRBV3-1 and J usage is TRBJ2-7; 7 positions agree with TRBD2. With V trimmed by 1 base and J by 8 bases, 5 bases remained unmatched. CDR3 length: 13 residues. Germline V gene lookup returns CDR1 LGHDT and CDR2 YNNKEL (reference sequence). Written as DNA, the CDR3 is TGTGCCAGCAGCCAAGGGGGGACTACTCAGCAGTACTTC. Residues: CASSQGGTTQQYF.

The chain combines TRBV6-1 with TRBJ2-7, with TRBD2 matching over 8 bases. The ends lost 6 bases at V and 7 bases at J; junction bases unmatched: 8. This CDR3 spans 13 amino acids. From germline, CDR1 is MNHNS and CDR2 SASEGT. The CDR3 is CASRLAGLEEQYF. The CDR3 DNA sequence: TGTGCCAGCAGGCTAGCGGGTTTGGAGGAGCAGTACTTC.

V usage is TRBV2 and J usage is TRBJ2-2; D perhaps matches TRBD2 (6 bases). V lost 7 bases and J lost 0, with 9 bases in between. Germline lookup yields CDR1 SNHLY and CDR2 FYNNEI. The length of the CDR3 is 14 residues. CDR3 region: CASKGDSNTGELFF. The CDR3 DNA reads TGTGCCAGCAAAGGGGACTCGAACACCGGGGAGCTGTTTTTT.

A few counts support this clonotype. The CDR3: CSARVAGGPYNEQFF. The CDR3 bases are TGCAGTGCTAGAGTTGCGGGGGGGCCCTACAATGAGCAGTTCTTC. This chain connects TRBV20-1 to TRBJ2-1, with TRBD2 identical over 9 bases. With 1 base clipped from V and 2 bases from J, the junction kept 3 bases outside the gene matches. The germline V gene encodes CDR1 DFQATT and CDR2 SNEGSKA (reference sequence). The CDR3 has 15 amino acids.

The CDR3 sequence: CASSFPGGPYNEQFF. The CDR3 DNA reads TGTGCCAGCAGTTTCCCGGGGGGGCCCTACAATGAGCAGTTCTTC. The V and J genes are TRBV12-3 or TRBV12-4 and TRBJ2-1, with TRBD2 identical over 8 bases. V shed 3 bases and J 2 bases; nucleotides not matched to a gene: 3. The CDR3 runs 15 residues.

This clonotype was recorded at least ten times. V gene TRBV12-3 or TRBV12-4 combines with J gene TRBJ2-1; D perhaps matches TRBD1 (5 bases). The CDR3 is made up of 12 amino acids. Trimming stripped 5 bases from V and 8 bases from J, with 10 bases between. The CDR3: CASSKGRDEQFF. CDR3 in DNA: TGTGCCAGCAGTAAGGGGCGAGATGAGCAGTTCTTC.